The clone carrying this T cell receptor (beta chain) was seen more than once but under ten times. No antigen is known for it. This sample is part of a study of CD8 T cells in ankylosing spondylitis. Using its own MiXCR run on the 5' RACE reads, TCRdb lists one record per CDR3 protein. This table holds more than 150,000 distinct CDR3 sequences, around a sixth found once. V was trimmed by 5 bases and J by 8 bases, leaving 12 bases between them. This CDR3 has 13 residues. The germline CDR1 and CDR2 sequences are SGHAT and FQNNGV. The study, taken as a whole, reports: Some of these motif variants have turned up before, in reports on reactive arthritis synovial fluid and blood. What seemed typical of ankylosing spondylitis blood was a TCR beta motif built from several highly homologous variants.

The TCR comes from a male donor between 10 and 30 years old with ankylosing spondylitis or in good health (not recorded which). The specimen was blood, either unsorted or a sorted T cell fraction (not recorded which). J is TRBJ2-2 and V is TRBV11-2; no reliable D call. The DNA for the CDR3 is TGTGCCAGCAGCGCCGAGAGTGGAGGGGAGCTGTTTTTT. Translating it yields CASSAESGGELFF. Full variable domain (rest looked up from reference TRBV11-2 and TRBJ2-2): EAGVAQSPRYKIIEKRQSVAFWCNPISGHATLYWYQQILGQGPKLLIQFQNNGVVDDSQLPKDRFSAERLKGVDSTLKIQPAKLEDSAVYLCASSAESGGELFFGEGSRLTVL.